The rows below give T cell receptor beta chains drawn from one sample of a study of human T cells and chemical hapten exposure. TCRdb re-derived calls from the RACE reads in MiXCR, one entry per CDR3 protein. Among 120,000 or so distinct CDR3 sequences listed, roughly 13% were seen once. Here the sequenced sample was whole blood, taken in connection with sensitization to the hapten diphenylcyclopropenone (DPC). All receptors come from a woman aged 18-29 years with alopecia areata. Some clones in this sample may be carry-over from other donors' samples. Each CDR3 is given with its conserved first and last residue. A D gene is named only where the DNA matches it firmly. For some rows the clone size is stated as once, few or many, or as a class when expanded; others skip it.

>many|TRBJ1-1|TRBV10-3|-
CAIRTTSGTEAFF
TGTGCCATCAGGACTACCTCCGGGACTGAAGCTTTCTTT
>few|TRBJ1-3|TRBV11-3|-
CASSLARIPAGAGNTIYF
TGTGCCAGCAGCTTAGCCCGAATCCCGGCAGGGGCTGGAAACACCATATATTTT
>-|TRBJ1-1|TRBV7-9|-
CASSGVRGNTEAFF
TGTGCCAGCAGCGGGGTTAGGGGGAACACTGAAGCTTTCTTT
>many|TRBJ1-2|TRBV28|-
CASSFAGSTSNYGYTF
TGTGCCAGCAGTTTCGCTGGCAGCACTTCTAACTATGGCTACACCTTC
>many|TRBJ2-2|TRBV29-1|-
CSVELKRGTGELFF
TGCAGCGTTGAACTTAAGAGGGGCACCGGGGAGCTGTTTTTT
>few|TRBJ1-6|TRBV6-2/TRBV6-3|TRBD1
CASRSTGVHSPLHF
TGTGCCAGCAGGTCGACAGGGGTTCATTCACCCCTCCACTTT
>many|TRBJ2-3|TRBV7-2|TRBD1
CASSPADRLSTDTQYF
TGTGCCAGCAGCCCGGCGGACAGGCTTAGCACAGATACGCAGTATTTT
>-|TRBJ2-5|TRBV29-1|-
CSVEERQTQYF
TGCAGCGTTGAAGAAAGGCAGACCCAGTACTTC
>few|TRBJ1-2|TRBV6-5|-
CASRATYYGYTF
TGTGCCAGCAGAGCGACGTACTATGGCTACACCTTC
>-|TRBJ1-3|TRBV7-2|-
CASSSDRSSGNTIYF
TGTGCCAGCAGCTCCGACAGGAGCTCTGGAAACACCATATATTTT
>-|TRBJ1-1|TRBV6-2/TRBV6-3|-
CASTLGAQGAEAFF
TGTGCCAGCACCCTGGGAGCGCAGGGAGCTGAAGCTTTCTTT
>-|TRBJ2-3|TRBV7-2|-
CASSLLKGGGTDTQYF
TGTGCCAGCAGCTTACTTAAGGGGGGAGGAACAGATACGCAGTATTTT
>few|TRBJ2-7|TRBV6-2/TRBV6-3|-
CASSDDRPSYEQYF
TGTGCCAGCAGTGATGACAGACCGTCCTACGAGCAGTACTTC
>few|TRBJ2-7|TRBV7-2|-
CASSSRVNYEQYF
TGTGCCAGCAGCTCTAGGGTAAACTACGAGCAGTACTTC
>few|TRBJ2-7|TRBV4-3|-
CASSQDSGYEQYF
TGCGCCAGCAGCCAGGACAGCGGCTACGAGCAGTACTTC
>-|TRBJ2-7|TRBV10-3|-
CAISPRLPYEQYF
TGTGCCATCAGCCCCAGACTTCCCTACGAGCAGTACTTC
>-|TRBJ2-1|TRBV20-1|-
CSAFYNEQFF
TGCAGTGCCTTCTACAATGAGCAGTTCTTC
>-|TRBJ2-1|TRBV28|TRBD2
CASSSPGGGNEQFF
TGTGCCAGCAGTTCCCCTGGGGGAGGGAATGAGCAGTTCTTC
>many|TRBJ1-2|TRBV3-1|-
CASSQSPEGYTF
TGTGCCAGCAGCCAAAGCCCGGAGGGCTACACCTTC
>many|TRBJ2-1|TRBV6-1|TRBD1
CASRRRPLTGPGSYNEQFF
TGTGCCAGCAGGAGAAGGCCATTGACAGGGCCGGGCTCCTACAATGAGCAGTTCTTC
>few|TRBJ2-1|TRBV18|-
CASSPPRGQTNEQFF
TGTGCCAGCTCACCACCGCGAGGACAGACCAATGAGCAGTTCTTC
>-|TRBJ2-7|TRBV10-3|TRBD1
CAIRDRGTYEQYF
TGTGCCATCAGGGACAGGGGGACCTACGAGCAGTACTTC
>few|TRBJ2-5|TRBV29-1|-
CSFSPGSGTQYF
TGCAGTTTCTCCCCGGGGTCCGGGACCCAGTACTTC
>-|TRBJ2-5|TRBV7-7|TRBD2
CASSPRGTRGVETQYF
TGTGCCAGCAGCCCTCGTGGGACTAGAGGGGTTGAGACCCAGTACTTC
>few|TRBJ1-2|TRBV18|TRBD1
CASSLGQGEYGYTF
TGTGCCAGCTCACTCGGACAGGGAGAGTATGGCTACACCTTC
>-|TRBJ1-5|TRBV6-2/TRBV6-3|-
CASRPTEPQPQHF
TGTGCCAGCAGACCAACAGAGCCCCAGCCCCAGCATTTT
>few|TRBJ2-3|TRBV6-2/TRBV6-3|-
CASSSSARGLAGDTQYF
TGTGCCAGCAGCTCCTCGGCCCGAGGACTTGCTGGAGATACGCAGTATTTT
>-|TRBJ2-3|TRBV27|-
CASSLFSGPYDTQYF
TGTGCCAGCAGTTTATTTTCGGGACCCTATGATACGCAGTATTTT
>-|TRBJ2-7|TRBV12-3/TRBV12-4|-
CASSLALAEQAEQYF
TGTGCCAGCAGTTTAGCGCTGGCTGAACAGGCTGAGCAGTACTTC
>-|TRBJ1-5|TRBV5-5|TRBD1
CASSPTGSTQPQHF
TGTGCCAGCAGCCCGACAGGGTCGACGCAGCCCCAGCATTTT
>many|TRBJ1-5|TRBV15|-
CATSRPGLSNQPQHF
TGTGCCACCAGCAGACCGGGCCTTAGCAATCAGCCCCAGCATTTT
>-|TRBJ2-3|TRBV2|TRBD2
CASSHLTSGGTDTQYF
TGTGCCAGCAGCCACTTGACTAGCGGGGGCACAGATACGCAGTATTTT
>-|TRBJ2-3|TRBV2|TRBD1
CASTPRDSWAQYF
TGTGCCAGCACCCCCCGGGACAGTTGGGCGCAGTATTTT
>few|TRBJ2-1|TRBV12-5|-
CASGLAGQSGYNEQFF
TGTGCTAGTGGTTTGGCTGGACAGTCAGGGTACAATGAGCAGTTCTTC
>few|TRBJ2-7|TRBV29-1|-
CSVGPGRSYEQYF
TGCAGCGTTGGTCCAGGGCGTTCCTACGAGCAGTACTTC
>many|TRBJ2-7|TRBV6-5|-
CAAKGDRGIDEQYF
TGTGCTGCTAAAGGTGACAGAGGTATCGACGAGCAGTACTTC
>-|TRBJ1-3|TRBV5-1|-
CASSLAGQGAGNTIYF
TGCGCCAGCAGCTTGGCCGGGCAGGGCGCTGGAAACACCATATATTTT
>many|TRBJ2-5|TRBV24-1|-
CATSDSVGETQYF
TGTGCCACCAGTGACTCAGTGGGAGAGACCCAGTACTTC
>-|TRBJ2-1|TRBV7-2|-
CASSLGLGPWDNEQFF
TGTGCCAGCAGCTTGGGTCTGGGCCCCTGGGACAATGAGCAGTTCTTC
>few|TRBJ2-7|TRBV19|-
CASSIEAGLRAGEQYF
TGTGCCAGTAGTATAGAGGCCGGACTTCGGGCTGGCGAGCAGTACTTC
>-|TRBJ2-1|TRBV2|TRBD2
CASSEGLGLAGGYNEQFF
TGTGCCAGCAGTGAAGGTCTGGGACTAGCGGGGGGCTACAATGAGCAGTTCTTC
>-|TRBJ1-1|TRBV5-1|TRBD1
CASSLGTGWNTEAFF
TGCGCCAGCAGCTTGGGGACAGGCTGGAACACTGAAGCTTTCTTT
>-|TRBJ1-1|TRBV3-1|-
CASSHDRRREAFF
TGTGCCAGCAGCCATGACCGGAGGAGAGAAGCTTTCTTT
>-|TRBJ1-2|TRBV20-1|-
CSANDLYYGYTF
TGCAGTGCTAACGACTTGTACTATGGCTACACCTTC
>many|TRBJ2-3|TRBV12-3/TRBV12-4|-
CASSYTEMGTDTQYF
TGTGCCAGCAGTTATACTGAAATGGGCACAGATACGCAGTATTTT
>-|TRBJ1-2|TRBV5-1|-
CASSSRDGPISNYGYTF
TGCGCCAGCAGCTCGAGGGACGGCCCGATCTCCAACTATGGCTACACCTTC